This T cell receptor (beta chain) was found in a study of T cell changes during pregnancy in multiple sclerosis. This CDR3 region has 14 residues. V lost 3 bases and J lost 1, with 9 bases in between. CDR1 and CDR2 from the germline V gene are KGHSH and LQKENI. TCRdb's copy holds only in-frame clones and misses some; the assay was immunoSEQ multiplex PCR. The table lists about 100,000 clones, roughly 90% of them singletons. The source is a female donor with multiple sclerosis, enrolled in a pregnancy study. This chain connects TRBV18 to TRBJ2-5, with a weak D call TRBD1 (5 bases). The sequences come from peripheral blood, collected after pregnancy. CDR3 amino acids: CASSPSQGQETQYF. The CDR3 DNA is TGTGCCAGCTCACCTTCGCAGGGCCAAGAGACCCAGTACTTC.